The 19 T cell receptor beta chains listed next were all sequenced from one sample in a study of cytomegalovirus exposure and HLA in healthy donors. The PCR used 60 Vbeta and 13 Jbeta primers. Measured with immunoSEQ multiplex PCR; TCRdb has only the in-frame clones, and not every one. This sample has 150,000 to 200,000 clones, with about 80% found just once. The sequenced sample was PBMCs. These receptors were obtained from a woman aged 25 to 39 in good health and CMV-seropositive.

The chain joins TRBV21-1 to TRBJ2-5; the table's TRBD2 call for D was not verified on the DNA. TRBV21-1 is deemed a pseudogene. This CDR3 comprises 15 residues. CDR3: CASSKFPRPWETQYF. CDR3 in DNA: TGTGCCAGCAGCAAATTTCCGCGGCCTTGGGAGACCCAGTACTTC.

The chain joins TRBV9 to TRBJ2-3, with TRBD2 matching 8 bases. Germline-derived CDR1 and CDR2 are SGDLS and YYNGEE. CDR3 size: 15 residues. V lost 2 bases, J lost 2 bases, and 4 bases stayed unmatched. CDR3 DNA sequence: TGTGCCAGCAGCGTGGGCGGGAGGTCCACAGATACGCAGTATTTT. Its protein is CASSVGGRSTDTQYF.

J is TRBJ2-2 and V is TRBV7-9; D unresolved. Trimming removed 6 bases at V and 7 bases at J, with 9 bases between. The CDR3 has 12 residues. Germline CDR1 is SEHNR and CDR2 is FQNEAQ (reference sequence). This CDR3 reads CASSSGLGELFF. CDR3 bases: TGTGCCAGCAGTTCAGGTCTCGGGGAGCTGTTTTTT. Based on the CDR3 plus reference TRBV7-9 and TRBJ2-2, the full variable domain is DTGVSQNPRHKITKRGQNVTFRCDPISEHNRLYWYRQTLGQGPEFLTYFQNEAQLEKSRLLSDRFSAERPKGSFSTLEIQRTEQGDSAMYLCASSSGLGELFFGEGSRLTVL.

The chain joins TRBV18 to TRBJ2-7, with 16 bases fitting TRBD2. Trimming at V came to 3 bases and at J to 5 bases, leaving 7 bases not matched to a gene. This CDR3 has 17 amino acids. The germline V gene has CDR1 KGHSH and CDR2 LQKENI. The CDR3: CASSPPGTSGRVDEQYF. For the CDR3, the DNA is TGTGCCAGCTCACCTCCCGGGACTAGCGGGAGGGTGGACGAGCAGTACTTC.

The chain links TRBV7-2 to TRBJ1-2, with D possibly TRBD1 on 5 matching bases. This CDR3 is 15 amino acids long. The germline V gene has CDR1 SGHTA and CDR2 FQGNSA. The V end lost 7 bases, the J end lost 5 bases, and 20 bases lay between the germline ends. The CDR3 DNA reads TGTGCCAGCACCGGTCTAGGGAAGGGGTTTTATGGCTACACCTTC. It is translated as CASTGLGKGFYGYTF. The variable domain in full, with the rest retrieved from reference TRBV7-2 and TRBJ1-2, is GAGVSQSPSNKVTEKGKDVELRCDPISGHTALYWYRQSLGQGLEFLIYFQGNSAPDKSGLPSDRFSAERTGGSVSTLTIQRTQQEDSAVYLCASTGLGKGFYGYTFGSGTRLTVV.

This chain uses TRBV28 with TRBJ1-2, with D perhaps TRBD1 (6 bases). The germline V gene encodes CDR1 MDHEN and CDR2 SYDVKM. The CDR3 covers 12 residues. The V gene lost 8 bases and the J gene lost 8 bases, with 15 bases spanning the gap. CDR3 protein: CASLLDGGGYTF. The CDR3, as DNA: TGTGCCAGCCTACTAGATGGGGGCGGCTACACCTTC.

The chain joins TRBV7-2 to TRBJ2-7; a weak D match, TRBD2 (6 bases). Trimming stripped 3 bases from V and 5 bases from J, with 14 bases between. The length of the CDR3 is 14 residues. The germline gives CDR1 SGHTA, CDR2 FQGNSA. CDR3 coding DNA: TGTGCCAGCAGCTTGGGACTGATTCTAAACGAGCAGTACTTC. Amino acids: CASSLGLILNEQYF. Together with reference TRBV7-2 and TRBJ2-7, the CDR3 gives the full variable domain: GAGVSQSPSNKVTEKGKDVELRCDPISGHTALYWYRQSLGQGLEFLIYFQGNSAPDKSGLPSDRFSAERTGGSVSTLTIQRTQQEDSAVYLCASSLGLILNEQYFGPGTRLTVT.

The chain has TRBV29-1 and TRBJ1-1; weak D call: TRBD1 (6 bases). Germline loops: CDR1 SQVTM, CDR2 ANQGSEA. The CDR3 spans 13 residues. The V end lost 2 bases, the J end lost 5 bases, and 12 bases lay between the germline ends. CDR3 sequence: CSVEYGGLTEAFF. The CDR3 region has the DNA TGCAGCGTTGAATACGGGGGGCTAACTGAAGCTTTCTTT.

In its sample, this clone was seen a few times. J is TRBJ2-7 and V is TRBV25-1; 12 bases are a match to TRBD2. This CDR3 is built from 14 residues. V lost 7 bases to trimming and J lost 3 bases; unmatched junction nucleotides: 4. Germline loops: CDR1 MGHDK, CDR2 SYGVNS. DNA of the CDR3: TGTGCCAGCATCACTAGCGGGGGGAACTACGAGCAGTACTTC. Protein product: CASITSGGNYEQYF.

This clone is a singleton in its sample. The rearrangement links TRBV7-9 to TRBJ2-7; D is uncertain. The CDR3 length is 15 residues. Looked up from germline, CDR1 is SEHNR and CDR2 is FQNEAQ (reference sequence). Trimming pared 1 base from V and 3 bases from J, leaving 13 bases between. CDR3 DNA: TGTGCCAGCAGCTTAGGTGTCAGGCCCTTCTACGAGCAGTACTTC. It codes for CASSLGVRPFYEQYF.

CDR3 in DNA: TGTGCCATCAGTGAGCGGGGGGACAATGAGCAGTTCTTC. Translated, it gives CAISERGDNEQFF. The chain links TRBV10-3 to TRBJ2-1; TRBD2 aligns across 7 bases. V lost 2 bases and J lost 5; bases outside the gene matches: 0. There are 13 residues in the CDR3. Germline CDR1 reads ENHRY; CDR2 reads SYGVKD.

The V and J genes are TRBV7-8 and TRBJ2-5, with TRBD2 identical over 10 bases. With V trimmed by 6 bases and J by 2 bases, 9 bases remained unmatched. CDR1 and CDR2 (germline): SGHVS, FQNEAQ. The CDR3 has 16 residues. In nucleotides, the CDR3 is TGTGCCAGCAGGGGGGTCCTAGCGGGGGTTCAAGAGACCCAGTACTTC. It specifies CASRGVLAGVQETQYF.

The J gene is TRBJ1-3, the V gene TRBV2; TRBD1 matches at 8 bases. The CDR3 has 17 amino acids. Germline CDR1 and CDR2: SNHLY and FYNNEI. The V gene end was trimmed by 2 bases and the J gene end by 0 bases; junction bases not matched to a gene: 6. The CDR3 bases are TGTGCCAGCAGTGAACTATCGGGACAGGTCTCTGGAAACACCATATATTTT. Translating gives CASSELSGQVSGNTIYF.

The chain recombines TRBV4-3 with TRBJ1-4; D remains unclear. Germline V lookup: CDR1 LGHNA, CDR2 YSLEER. V lost 0 bases to trimming and J lost 8 bases, with 13 bases between them. The CDR3 is 15 residues long. The CDR3, as DNA: TGCGCCAGCAGCCAAGAAGGCGCAGGATGGGAAAAACTGTTTTTT. Translating it yields CASSQEGAGWEKLFF.

The gene calls are TRBV5-6 and TRBJ2-3; 9 bases fit TRBD2. J gave up 4 bases and V 4 bases, and 10 bases lay outside the gene matches. This CDR3 has 16 residues. The V gene's germline CDR1 is SGHDT and CDR2 YYEEEE. The CDR3 DNA sequence: TGTGCCAGCAGCCGCCTCGCTAGCGGGGTACCAGATACGCAGTATTTT. It codes for CASSRLASGVPDTQYF. Full variable domain (rest looked up from reference TRBV5-6 and TRBJ2-3): DAGVTQSPTHLIKTRGQQVTLRCSPKSGHDTVSWYQQALGQGPQFIFQYYEEEERQRGNFPDRFSGHQFPNYSSELNVNALLLGDSALYLCASSRLASGVPDTQYFGPGTRLTVL.

The chain carries TRBV5-1 and TRBJ2-2, with a weak D call TRBD1 (6 bases). Germline loops: CDR1 SGHRS, CDR2 YFSETQ. The CDR3 totals 15 residues. V was clipped by 4 bases and J by 5 bases, with 15 bases between them. The CDR3 protein is CASSQTPTGTGELFF. The CDR3 nucleotides are TGCGCCAGCAGCCAGACACCTACAGGGACCGGGGAGCTGTTTTTT.

This chain links TRBV7-2 with TRBJ2-3; D is perhaps TRBD2 (6 bases). V was shortened by 0 bases and J by 3 bases, with 7 bases between the two germline ends. The CDR3 covers 14 residues. Germline loops: CDR1 SGHTA, CDR2 FQGNSA. CDR3 in amino acids: CASSLARGTDTQYF. In DNA form, the CDR3 reads TGTGCCAGCAGCTTAGCTCGGGGGACAGATACGCAGTATTTT.

The chain joins TRBV10-3 to TRBJ2-2, with a tentative D call TRBD2 (5 bases). Germline V gene lookup returns CDR1 ENHRY and CDR2 SYGVKD. Deletions cut 6 bases from V and 7 bases from J, with 15 bases between. The CDR3 is 14 amino acids. The CDR3 region is CAIRNEGWGGELFF. In DNA form, the CDR3 reads TGTGCCATCAGGAACGAGGGATGGGGCGGGGAGCTGTTTTTT.

This chain uses TRBV16 with TRBJ2-2; TRBD1 might be the D (6 bases). Trimming pared 0 bases from V and 6 bases from J, leaving 14 bases between. This CDR3 spans 16 amino acids. The germline gives CDR1 KGHSY, CDR2 FQNENV. DNA of the CDR3: TGTGCCAGCAGCCAATCCTTCACAGGGAATGCCGGGGAGCTGTTTTTT. As protein: CASSQSFTGNAGELFF.